This TCR beta chain derives from a study of T cells in Graves' hyperthyroidism and ophthalmopathy (dated by TCRdb to about 2019). A note on the overall study: Peripheral blood samples were taken at initial diagnosis, before any treatment was given. To identify distinguishing TCR V-J signatures, a discovery cohort of about 100 patients was used, comprising 40 to 45 with Graves' ophthalmopathy and around 57 with stable Graves' hyperthyroidism. An independent validation cohort of about 20 hyperthyroidism patients and approximately 16 patients who later progressed to ophthalmopathy tested prospective prediction of ophthalmopathy. The roughly 91 discovery patients were randomly divided into training and test sets at a 7:3 ratio. The study also compared thyroid tissue and blood T-cell repertoires from five or six Graves' hyperthyroidism patients. After blood sampling, hyperthyroidism patients were treated with methimazole at a starting dose of 30 mg daily, and ophthalmopathy patients were treated with high-dose intravenous methylprednisolone. According to the paper, TCR Vbeta CDR3 sequencing was carried out on 135 peripheral blood samples, which came from under 50 ophthalmopathy, approximately 78 hyperthyroidism and roughly 17 progressor patients. General study outcomes and caveats: In validation, the model predicted progression to ophthalmopathy a median of roughly six months before onset, with roughly 70% sensitivity and 72.22% specificity. No statistical method was used to fix the sample size in advance, and group allocation was not hidden from the investigators. A 13 V-J signature model separated ophthalmopathy from stable hyperthyroidism, with around 88% sensitivity and just under 84% specificity in cross-validation and 80%/75% in testing. Most expanded thyroid clonotypes (frequency above 0.001) were also detected in blood, a finding suggesting that blood repertoires may reflect thyroid immune responses.

Comment on this clonotype: Its antigen is unknown. Here the CDR3 omits its conserved ending phenylalanine or tryptophan, so a read error is the likely source.

The V end loses 0 bases and the J end loses 0 bases, and a stretch of 9 bases separates them. Inclusive of both ends, the CDR3 amounts to 15 amino acids. The entry retains the CDR3 DNA only, 45 bases that are in frame from base 1. Per the germline V gene, SNHLY is the CDR1 and FYNNEI is the CDR2. Hyperthyroidism patients were newly diagnosed, with disease duration under 2 months, and aged 18 to 65 years. Exclusion was applied to patients with uncontrolled infections, other autoimmune diseases, pregnancy or lactation. Diagnoses were established on the basis of clinical symptoms, serum thyroxine and TRAb, thyroid ultrasound, and orbital computed tomography. Blood from progressor patients was drawn when they were first diagnosed with hyperthyroidism, before any ophthalmopathy symptoms appeared. PBMCs were isolated from about 10 ml of fresh peripheral blood by Ficoll-Paque density gradient centrifugation. Patients classed as progressors first received a Graves' hyperthyroidism diagnosis and then went on to develop ophthalmopathy during follow-up. Total RNA was extracted with Trizol reagent, and quality was checked on an Agilent 2100 Bioanalyzer.

The TCR beta CDR3 regions were amplified from the RNA transcripts. For the first round of RT-PCR on the TCR CDR3, the HTBI primer set was used together with the Qiagen OneStep RT-PCR kit. The libraries were constructed in a second round of multiplex PCR and then size-selected and purified. Sequencing of the libraries was done on an Illumina HiSeq2000 using paired-end 100 bp reads. The study's processing was this. Raw data were processed with SOAPnuke, discarding reads with adapters, uncalled bases, mean Phred below 15, or no exact constant-primer or identifier match. High-quality paired reads were merged with COPE v1.2.5, and unique nucleotide sequences were defined as clonotypes. MiTCR v1.1 was used to align clonotypes to the IMGT TRBV, TRBD and TRBJ reference segments. The analysis was restricted to V-J combinations with a frequency above 0.0001, which together covered 99.2% of the repertoires. The TCS score was defined as the ratio of F50 (clonal expansion) to E x V (chaos), calculated using BLOSUM62-based TCRdist between CDR3 peptides within each V-J. Welch's t-statistics and random forest reduced approximately 520 V-J features to around 14, which were used in a naive Bayes classifier (R e1071). TCRdb handled the public reads itself, with Q25 trimming in fastp and clone calling in MiXCR, and kept productive beta chains. Entries are consolidated by CDR3 protein sequence, retaining the most common genes and DNA. The V and J calls come from TCRdb's annotation, not from the publication. A total of hundreds of thousands of distinct CDR3 sequences appear in this sample, approximately 19% of them only once. The top ten clones comprise roughly a sixth of the sample.

Sequencing input: blood. The chain links TRBV2 with TRBJ2-7; the D gene could be TRBD1 or TRBD2, each one agreeing over 6 bases. The clonotype originates from a woman aged 45-59 years with Graves' hyperthyroidism that later progressed to Graves' ophthalmopathy. The nucleotide sequence is given as TGTGCCAGCAGTGAAGCCCGGGGGCCCTCCTACGAGCAGTACCTC. This sequence encodes CASSEARGPSYEQYL.